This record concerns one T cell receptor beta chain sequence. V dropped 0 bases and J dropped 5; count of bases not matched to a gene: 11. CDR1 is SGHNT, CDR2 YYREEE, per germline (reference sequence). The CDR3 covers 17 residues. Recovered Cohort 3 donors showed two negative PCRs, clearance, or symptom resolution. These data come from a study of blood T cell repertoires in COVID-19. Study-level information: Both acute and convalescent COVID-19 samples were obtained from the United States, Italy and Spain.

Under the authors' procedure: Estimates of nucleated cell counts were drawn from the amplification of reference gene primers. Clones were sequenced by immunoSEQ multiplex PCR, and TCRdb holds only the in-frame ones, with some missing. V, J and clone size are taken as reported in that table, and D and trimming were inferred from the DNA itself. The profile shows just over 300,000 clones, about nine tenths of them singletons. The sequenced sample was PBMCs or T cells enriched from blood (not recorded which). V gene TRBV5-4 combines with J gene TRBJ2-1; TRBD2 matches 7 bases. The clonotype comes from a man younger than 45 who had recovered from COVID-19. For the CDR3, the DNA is TGTGCCAGCAGCTTGGGAATTCTCGCGGGAGAGCACAATGAGCAGTTCTTC. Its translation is CASSLGILAGEHNEQFF.